What follows are 18 T cell receptor beta chains derived from one specimen sequenced in a study of pediatric ulcerative colitis. Rectal tissue came from one to two pinch biopsies taken at colonoscopy. The data were produced by immunoSEQ multiplex PCR, yet TCRdb's version contains in-frame clones alone and is incomplete. The table shows about 40,000 clones, with roughly 70% occurring only once. The sequencing sample was made of gut tissue. The receptor set was obtained from a boy younger than 18 with severe ulcerative colitis.

This rearrangement joins TRBV9 to TRBJ2-2, with D unresolved. This CDR3 spans 16 amino acids. Germline V gives CDR1 SGDLS, CDR2 YYNGEE. The germline V and J ends were trimmed by 0 bases and 4 bases, with 13 bases remaining between them. The CDR3 sequence: CASSVEGYSGTGELFF. CDR3 nucleotides: TGTGCCAGCAGCGTAGAAGGATATTCGGGCACCGGGGAGCTGTTTTTT.

This clone was seen only a few times. The gene calls are TRBV19 and TRBJ1-2, with D maybe TRBD1 (6 bases). V lost 5 bases and J 3 bases, leaving 22 bases between the germline ends. The CDR3 consists of 17 residues. Per germline, CDR1 LNHDA and CDR2 SQIVND (reference sequence). This CDR3 reads CASSSGQTSSIDYGYTF. The CDR3 nucleotides are TGTGCCAGTAGTTCAGGACAGACTTCCTCTATCGACTATGGCTACACCTTC.

The V call is TRBV5-1, the J call TRBJ1-5; 8 bases line up with TRBD1. The CDR3 has 15 residues. V shed 8 bases and J 1 base; nucleotides not matched to a gene: 8. The germline gives CDR1 SGHRS, CDR2 YFSETQ. CDR3 bases: TGCGCCAGTTCCTTGACAGGGGCAAGCAATCAGCCCCAGCATTTT. This gives the protein CASSLTGASNQPQHF.

The CDR3 DNA reads TGTGCCAGCAGCTTCGGGCCCGATTTCGGTAACTATGGCTACACCTTC. Encoded protein: CASSFGPDFGNYGYTF. The rearrangement links TRBV5-6 to TRBJ1-2; D uncertain. There are 16 residues in the CDR3. The V and J ends lost 2 bases and 1 base respectively, with 15 bases between them. Germline lookup yields CDR1 SGHDT and CDR2 YYEEEE.

CDR3 bases: TGTGCCAGCAGTTTTATGGGACAGCAAAACATTCAGTACTTC. Protein: CASSFMGQQNIQYF. The V gene is TRBV27, the J gene TRBJ2-4; 7 nucleotides align to TRBD1. Germline lookup yields CDR1 MNHEY and CDR2 SMNVEV (reference sequence). The CDR3 covers 14 residues. Trimming took 3 bases from V and 5 from J; bases not matched to a gene: 4.

V gene TRBV19 combines with J gene TRBJ2-7; 7 positions agree with TRBD1. The V segment lost 2 bases and the J segment 3 bases; nucleotides outside the gene matches: 4. This CDR3 is 14 amino acids long. Germline V gives CDR1 LNHDA, CDR2 SQIVND (reference sequence). The CDR3 DNA reads TGTGCCAGTAGTATATACAGGGGAGACTACGAGCAGTACTTC. It encodes CASSIYRGDYEQYF. The whole variable domain, filled in from reference TRBV19 and TRBJ2-7, reads DGGITQSPKYLFRKEGQNVTLSCEQNLNHDAMYWYRQDPGQGLRLIYYSQIVNDFQKGDIAEGYSVSREKKESFPLTVTSAQKNPTAFYLCASSIYRGDYEQYFGPGTRLTVT.

This clone was seen a few times. V usage is TRBV4-1 and J usage is TRBJ2-5; possible D gene TRBD1, 6 bases. The CDR3 loop spans 16 amino acids. V was trimmed by 0 bases and J by 4 bases, leaving 15 bases between them. Germline V gene data show CDR1 as MGHRA and CDR2 as YSYEKL. The CDR3 coding sequence is TGCGCCAGCAGCCAAGATTGGGGGCTACGTGTAGAGACCCAGTACTTC. Encoded protein: CASSQDWGLRVETQYF.

In this sample, this clone turned up a few times. V usage is TRBV5-1 and J usage is TRBJ2-2; 13 bases are shared with TRBD2. Trimming removed 4 bases from V and 3 bases from J; junction bases left unmatched: 9. Germline V CDR1 and CDR2: SGHRS, YFSETQ. This CDR3 has 18 residues. The CDR3 spells CASSEPTSGGLDTGELFF. CDR3 in DNA: TGCGCCAGCAGCGAACCGACTAGCGGGGGGCTCGACACCGGGGAGCTGTTTTTT. Supplemented by reference TRBV5-1 and TRBJ2-2, the full variable domain reads KAGVTQTPRYLIKTRGQQVTLSCSPISGHRSVSWYQQTPGQGLQFLFEYFSETQRNKGNFPGRFSGRQFSNSRSEMNVSTLELGDSALYLCASSEPTSGGLDTGELFFGEGSRLTVL.

This clone was detected a few times. This chain uses TRBV19 with TRBJ1-6, with a weak D call TRBD1 (5 bases). Germline loops: CDR1 LNHDA, CDR2 SQIVND (reference sequence). V lost 5 bases and J lost 8, with 16 bases in between. CDR3 length: 15 residues. In DNA, the CDR3 is TGTGCCAGTAGTGTAGCAGGGAATCTTCATTCACCCCTCCACTTT. Translated: CASSVAGNLHSPLHF.

The V call is TRBV5-1, the J call TRBJ2-5; 7 bases line up with TRBD1. Trimming took 4 bases from V and 5 from J; bases not matched to a gene: 5. Germline loops: CDR1 SGHRS, CDR2 YFSETQ. The CDR3 extends over 13 amino acids. CDR3 bases: TGCGCCAGCAGCCGAGGGGGCGTCGAGACCCAGTACTTC. This translates into CASSRGGVETQYF.

This clone was seen a few times. This chain joins TRBV7-9 and TRBJ2-7; D uncertain. CDR1 and CDR2 (germline): SEHNR, FQNEAQ (reference sequence). The CDR3 is made up of 13 amino acids. Trimming removed 5 bases from V and 3 bases from J, with 11 bases in between. The CDR3 spells CASSTPYSYEQYF. The DNA for the CDR3 is TGTGCCAGCAGCACGCCATACAGCTACGAGCAGTACTTC.

Turning to this clone: The junction departs from germline at one end; a sequencing error may be responsible. The chain links TRBV7-7 to TRBJ2-5, with D maybe TRBD2 (6 bases). This CDR3 is built from 13 residues. Germline V gene lookup returns CDR1 SSHAT and CDR2 FNYEAQ (reference sequence). CDR3 coding DNA: TGTGCTAGCAGCTCCGGGACTGTGGAGACCCAGTACTTC. As protein: CASSSGTVETQYF.

This clone appeared a few times. This chain uses TRBV5-1 with TRBJ2-5; 9 positions agree with TRBD1. The CDR3 is 17 residues long. Germline values: CDR1 SGHRS, CDR2 YFSETQ. V shed 4 bases and J 5 bases; nucleotides not matched to a gene: 15. In DNA form, the CDR3 reads TGCGCCAGCAGCCTACGGACAGGGGAGTGGGAACACGAGACCCAGTACTTC. The encoded protein is CASSLRTGEWEHETQYF.

The genes are TRBV11-3 and TRBJ2-2; tentatively, D is TRBD1 (5 bases). Germline assignment: CDR1 SGHNT and CDR2 YENEEA. V gave up 4 bases and J gave up 9 bases, with 15 bases separating them. The CDR3 covers 14 residues. CDR3 nucleotide sequence: TGTGCCAGCAGCTCTGGACAACCAGGCTGGGAGCTGTTTTTT. Its translation: CASSSGQPGWELFF.

The CDR3 reads CASSEGQGADTQYF. CDR3 nucleotides: TGTGCCAGCAGTGAGGGACAGGGGGCAGATACGCAGTATTTT. The V and J genes are TRBV6-1 and TRBJ2-3; 11 bases agree with TRBD1. Germline CDR1 and CDR2: MNHNS and SASEGT. The CDR3 contains 14 residues. With V trimmed by 3 bases and J by 4 bases, 0 bases remained unmatched.

J is TRBJ1-5 and V is TRBV2; D gene ambiguous. Looked up from germline, CDR1 is SNHLY and CDR2 is FYNNEI. The CDR3 spans 15 residues. V lost 1 base, J lost 0 bases, and 7 bases lay in between. CDR3 loop: CASSEGGLSNQPQHF. The CDR3 coding sequence is TGTGCCAGCAGTGAAGGGGGTCTTAGCAATCAGCCCCAGCATTTT. Full variable domain (missing parts from reference TRBV2 and TRBJ1-5): EPEVTQTPSHQVTQMGQEVILRCVPISNHLYFYWYRQILGQKVEFLVSFYNNEISEKSEIFDDQFSVERPDGSNFTLKIRSTKLEDSAMYFCASSEGGLSNQPQHFGDGTRLSIL.

This rearrangement joins TRBV19 to TRBJ1-1; 7 bases fit TRBD1. V lost 2 bases and J lost 2; bases outside the gene matches: 8. The CDR3 length is 16 residues. Germline CDR1 and CDR2: LNHDA and SQIVND (reference sequence). CDR3 residues: CASSISQGGLNTEAFF. The CDR3 DNA is TGTGCCAGTAGTATATCGCAGGGGGGTCTCAACACTGAAGCTTTCTTT.

In DNA form, the CDR3 reads TGTGCCAGCAGTTTTTCCAGGAATTTGGACGAGCAGTACTTC. As protein: CASSFSRNLDEQYF. This chain uses TRBV28 with TRBJ2-7; the D is unclear. The CDR3 spans 14 residues. Per germline, CDR1 MDHEN and CDR2 SYDVKM. Trimming removed 3 bases from V and 5 bases from J, with 14 bases in between.